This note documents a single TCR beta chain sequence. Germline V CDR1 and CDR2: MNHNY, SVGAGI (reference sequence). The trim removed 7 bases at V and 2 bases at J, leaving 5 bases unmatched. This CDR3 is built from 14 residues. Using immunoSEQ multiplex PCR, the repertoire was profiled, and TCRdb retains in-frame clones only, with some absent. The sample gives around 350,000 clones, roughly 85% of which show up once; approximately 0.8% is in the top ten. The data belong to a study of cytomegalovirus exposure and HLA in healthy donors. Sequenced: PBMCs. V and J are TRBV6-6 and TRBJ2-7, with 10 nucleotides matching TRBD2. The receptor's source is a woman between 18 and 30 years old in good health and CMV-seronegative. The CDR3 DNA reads TGTGCCAGCAATCAGCGGGGGGGAACCTACGAGCAGTACTTC. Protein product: CASNQRGGTYEQYF.